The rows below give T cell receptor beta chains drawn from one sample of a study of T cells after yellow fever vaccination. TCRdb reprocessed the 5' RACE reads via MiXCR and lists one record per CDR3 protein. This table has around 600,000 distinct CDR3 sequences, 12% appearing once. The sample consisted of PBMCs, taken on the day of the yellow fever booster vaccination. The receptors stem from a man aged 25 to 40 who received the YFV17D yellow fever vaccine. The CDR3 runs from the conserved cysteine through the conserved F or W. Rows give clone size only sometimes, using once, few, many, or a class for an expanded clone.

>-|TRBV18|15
CASSPQGGLGETQYF
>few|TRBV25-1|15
CASSDRVAATDTQYF
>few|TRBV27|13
CAIEDSYNSPLHF
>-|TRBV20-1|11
CSARRVYEQYF
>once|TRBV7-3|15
CASSDRTGEGNTQYF
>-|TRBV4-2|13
CASKGTSGWEQFF
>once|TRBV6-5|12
CASSPERDEQYF
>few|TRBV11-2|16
CASSPRLTRAPDPQYF
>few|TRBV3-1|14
CASSPTGNWDTQYF
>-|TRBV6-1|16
CASSELGTALGDEQYF
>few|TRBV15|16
CATSRGTGRAVYEQYF
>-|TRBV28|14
CASSSGTTTNVLTF
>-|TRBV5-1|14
CASSLPPVVSEQFF
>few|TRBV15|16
CATSRARVLGQETQYF
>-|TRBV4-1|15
CASSQDWPRPETQYF
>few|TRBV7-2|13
CASSLSILNEQFF
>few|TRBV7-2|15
CASSLEPYGTGELFF
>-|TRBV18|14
CASSPPNRGAGYTF